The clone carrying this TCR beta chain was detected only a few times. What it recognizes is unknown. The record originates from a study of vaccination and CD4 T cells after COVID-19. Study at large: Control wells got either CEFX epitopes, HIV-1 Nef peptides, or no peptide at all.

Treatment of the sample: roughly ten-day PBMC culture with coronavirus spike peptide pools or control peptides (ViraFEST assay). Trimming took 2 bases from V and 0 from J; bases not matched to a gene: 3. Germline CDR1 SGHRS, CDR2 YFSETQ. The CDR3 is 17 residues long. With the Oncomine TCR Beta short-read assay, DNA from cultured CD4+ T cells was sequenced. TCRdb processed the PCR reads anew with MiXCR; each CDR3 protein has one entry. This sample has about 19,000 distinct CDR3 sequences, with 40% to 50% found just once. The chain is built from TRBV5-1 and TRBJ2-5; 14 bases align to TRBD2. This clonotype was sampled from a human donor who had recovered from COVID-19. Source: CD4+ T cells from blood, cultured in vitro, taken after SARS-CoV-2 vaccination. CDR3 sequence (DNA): TGCGCCAGCAGCTTACGACTAGCGGGAGGGAACCAAGAGACCCAGTACTTC. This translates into CASSLRLAGGNQETQYF.